Following are 13 T cell receptor beta chains from one sample sequenced in a study of blood T cell repertoires in COVID-19. The protocol was immunoSEQ multiplex PCR, while the TCRdb copy is restricted to in-frame clones and leaves out a portion. The sample lists approximately 150,000 clones, approximately 87% occurring once. The specimen was peripheral blood. Receptor source: a woman aged 65 to 85 with acute or convalescent COVID-19.

V and J are TRBV24-1 and TRBJ2-1; 8 bases fit TRBD2. Trimming at V came to 4 bases and at J to 0 bases, leaving 1 base not matched to a gene. CDR1 is KGHDR, CDR2 SFDVKD, per germline. The CDR3 sequence is 15 residues long. DNA of the CDR3: TGTGCCACCAGTGACGCGGGGGGCTCCTACAATGAGCAGTTCTTC. Its translation is CATSDAGGSYNEQFF.

Remarks on this clone: The same CDR3 arises from other DNA sequences in this sample as well. The V and J genes are TRBV2 and TRBJ2-3, with 13 bases aligning to TRBD2. The CDR3 loop spans 15 amino acids. The germline CDR1 and CDR2 sequences are SNHLY and FYNNEI. V was pared by 4 bases and J by 3 bases, with 1 base of the junction left unmatched. Here the CDR3 DNA reads TGTGCCAGCAGTGGGACTAGCGGGAGTACAGATACGCAGTATTTT. Translation gives CASSGTSGSTDTQYF.

This chain uses TRBV6-5 with TRBJ1-5; unclear D gene. V lost 0 bases, J lost 4 bases, and 4 bases lay in between. CDR3 length equals 13 residues. CDR1 and CDR2 from the germline V gene are MNHEY and SVGAGI. The CDR3 spells CASSYSRNQPQHF. The CDR3 DNA sequence: TGTGCCAGCAGTTACTCGAGGAATCAGCCCCAGCATTTT.

The DNA of the CDR3 is TGTGCCAGCTCACGGGGGACAGGGGGCATGAATGAGCAGTTCTTC. The encoded protein is CASSRGTGGMNEQFF. The rearrangement uses TRBV18 and TRBJ2-1; 12 bases line up with TRBD1. There are 15 residues in the CDR3. Per germline, CDR1 KGHSH and CDR2 LQKENI. V lost 4 bases and J lost 7; bases outside the gene matches: 5.

The gene calls are TRBV4-3 and TRBJ1-6; TRBD1 matches at 8 bases. Germline CDR1 LGHNA, CDR2 YSLEER. V trimming: 4 bases; J trimming: 6 bases; junction bases outside the gene matches: 8. The CDR3 has 16 amino acids. The CDR3 here is CASSPTRGQGNSPLHF. The CDR3 region has the DNA TGCGCCAGCAGCCCAACCAGGGGGCAGGGTAATTCACCCCTCCACTTT.

The gene calls are TRBV3-1 (or the pseudogene TRBV3-2) and TRBJ1-3, with TRBD1 matching over 7 bases. CDR1 is LGHDT and CDR2 is YNNKEL in the germline V gene (reference sequence). Trimming removed 7 bases from V and 3 bases from J; junction bases left unmatched: 6. The CDR3 consists of 14 residues. CDR3 DNA: TGTGCCAGCAACACAGGGGTGGGTGGAAACACCATATATTTT. Protein sequence: CASNTGVGGNTIYF.

This chain connects TRBV5-3 to TRBJ2-1, with D possibly being TRBD1 (6 bases). TRBV5-3 is an ORF, with its function uncertain. V lost 1 base to trimming and J lost 0 bases, with 14 bases between them. The CDR3 has 17 residues. The CDR3 region has the DNA TGTGCCAGAAGCTTGAGGGACAACATCAACTCCTACAATGAGCAGTTCTTC. The encoded protein is CARSLRDNINSYNEQFF.

The chain combines TRBV2 with TRBJ2-2, with a possible D match to TRBD2 (5 bases). V lost 4 bases, J lost 2 bases, and 5 bases lay in between. Germline V gives CDR1 SNHLY, CDR2 FYNNEI. This CDR3 has 13 amino acids. The CDR3 loop is CASSGTNTGELFF. Here the CDR3 DNA reads TGTGCCAGCAGTGGGACTAACACCGGGGAGCTGTTTTTT.

The genes are TRBV27 and TRBJ1-4, with a weak D call TRBD1 (6 bases). The CDR3 covers 14 residues. The germline CDR1 and CDR2 sequences are MNHEY and SMNVEV (reference sequence). The V end lost 2 bases, the J end lost 2 bases, and 6 bases lay between the germline ends. CDR3 nucleotide sequence: TGTGCCAGCAGTTTAAGGGGGACTAATGAAAAACTGTTTTTT. It codes for CASSLRGTNEKLFF.

The rearrangement uses TRBV5-1 and TRBJ2-2; 12 bases map to TRBD2. V was pared by 4 bases and J by 5 bases, with 3 bases of the junction left unmatched. CDR3 size: 15 residues. Germline V gene sequence: CDR1 SGHRS, CDR2 YFSETQ. The CDR3 loop reads CASSGGLAGTGELFF. DNA for the CDR3: TGCGCCAGCAGCGGAGGACTAGCGGGAACCGGGGAGCTGTTTTTT.

This rearrangement joins TRBV7-8 to TRBJ1-5, with D perhaps matching TRBD1 (6 bases). The CDR3 consists of 15 residues. V was shortened by 3 bases and J by 1 base, with 10 bases between the two germline ends. Germline V gene lookup returns CDR1 SGHVS and CDR2 FQNEAQ. As DNA, the CDR3 is TGTGCCAGCAGCTTCCTCACAGGGAGCAATCAGCCCCAGCATTTT. Translating it yields CASSFLTGSNQPQHF.

V is TRBV4-2 and J is TRBJ1-2; TRBD1 might be the D (6 bases). Germline loops: CDR1 LGHNA, CDR2 YNFKEQ. This CDR3 has 14 amino acids. Trimming took off 1 base at V and 7 bases at J, with 13 bases between the two ends. CDR3 sequence: CASSQVGAQGGYTF. CDR3 DNA sequence: TGTGCCAGCAGCCAAGTGGGGGCGCAGGGTGGCTACACCTTC.

The chain recombines TRBV19 with TRBJ1-1, with D possibly matching TRBD1 (5 bases). V gave up 5 bases and J gave up 8 bases, with 15 bases separating them. CDR1 LNHDA and CDR2 SQIVND come from the germline V gene (reference sequence). CDR3 length: 13 residues. The DNA of the CDR3 is TGTGCCAGTAGTCCCGGATTCGGGGGGGAAGCTTTCTTT. This codes for CASSPGFGGEAFF.